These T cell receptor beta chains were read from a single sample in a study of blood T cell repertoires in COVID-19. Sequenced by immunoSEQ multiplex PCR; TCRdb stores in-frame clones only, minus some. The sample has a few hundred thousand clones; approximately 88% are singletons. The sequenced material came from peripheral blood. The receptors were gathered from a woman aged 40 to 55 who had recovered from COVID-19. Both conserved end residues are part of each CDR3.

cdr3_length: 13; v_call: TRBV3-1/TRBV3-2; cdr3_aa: CASSQAGVGEAFF
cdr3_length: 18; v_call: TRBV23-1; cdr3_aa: CASSQQTVSGGNNTEAFF
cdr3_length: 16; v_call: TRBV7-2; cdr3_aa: CASSSWAEFGTDTQYF
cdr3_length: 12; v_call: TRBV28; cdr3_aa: CASSFGGYGYTF
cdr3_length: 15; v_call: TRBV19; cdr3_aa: CASRREGKTHQPQHF
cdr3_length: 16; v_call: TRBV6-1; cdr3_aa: CASSEVRRSADNEQFF
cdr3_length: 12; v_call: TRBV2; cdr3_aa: CASSAETYEQYF
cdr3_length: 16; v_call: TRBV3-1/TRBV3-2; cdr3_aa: CASSPWGLAGVNEQFF
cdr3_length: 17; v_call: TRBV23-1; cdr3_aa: CASSQSGRGSLGNTIYF
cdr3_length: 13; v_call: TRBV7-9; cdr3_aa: CASSTRTAVEQFF
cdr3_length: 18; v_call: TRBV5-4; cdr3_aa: CASSGPGLAGVFDNEQFF
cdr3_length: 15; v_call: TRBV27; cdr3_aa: CASSRAGQGSNEQFF
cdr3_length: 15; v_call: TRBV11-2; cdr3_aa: CASSPRLAETYEQYF
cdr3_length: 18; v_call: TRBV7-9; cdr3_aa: CASSLEWTSGRADGELFF
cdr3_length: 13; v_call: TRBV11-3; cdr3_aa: CASSFQENTEAFF
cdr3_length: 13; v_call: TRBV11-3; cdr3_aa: CASSPTGGYEQYF
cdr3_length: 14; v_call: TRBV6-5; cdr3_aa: CASSYSDRGDTQYF
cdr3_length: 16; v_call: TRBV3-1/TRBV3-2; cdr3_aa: CASSTGPGGRTGELFF
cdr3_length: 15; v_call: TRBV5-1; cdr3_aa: CASRALGATNEKLFF
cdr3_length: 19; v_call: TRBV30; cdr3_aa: CAWSAGLAGPFSSYNEQFF
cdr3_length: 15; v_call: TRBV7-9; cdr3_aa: CASRDTSGRAYEQYF
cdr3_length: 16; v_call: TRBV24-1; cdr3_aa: CATSEPRAVARDTQYF
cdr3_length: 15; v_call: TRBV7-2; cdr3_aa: CASSFSGGSYNEQFF
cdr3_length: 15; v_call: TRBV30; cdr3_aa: CAWSRKSIAPGELFF
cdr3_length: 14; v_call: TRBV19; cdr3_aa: CASSIETSTDTQYF
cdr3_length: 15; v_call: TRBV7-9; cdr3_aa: CASSWSSGYTDTQYF
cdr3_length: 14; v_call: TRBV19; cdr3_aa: CASTIGGRSNEQFF
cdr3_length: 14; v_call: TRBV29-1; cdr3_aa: CSVAPGAGANVLTF
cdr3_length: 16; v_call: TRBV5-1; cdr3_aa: CASSQNRGRRDTEAFF
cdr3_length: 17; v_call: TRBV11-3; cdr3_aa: CASSLDLRLAGYNEQFF
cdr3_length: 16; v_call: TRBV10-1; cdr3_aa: CASSESLAGGGDTQYF
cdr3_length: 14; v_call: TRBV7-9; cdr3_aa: CASSPQQGAYEQYF
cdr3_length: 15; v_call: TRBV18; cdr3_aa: CASSPSTGISYEQYF
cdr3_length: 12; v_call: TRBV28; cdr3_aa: CASSLLAGLLFF
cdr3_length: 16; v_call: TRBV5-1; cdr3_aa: CASSPGTSGRPYEQYF
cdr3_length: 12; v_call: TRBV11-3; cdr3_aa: CASSSRRELAFF
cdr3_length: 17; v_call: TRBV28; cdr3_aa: CASSLGTGSLILEKLFF
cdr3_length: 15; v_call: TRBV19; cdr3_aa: CASIGGTGVNQPQHF
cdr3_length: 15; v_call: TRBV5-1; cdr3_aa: CASSLGLMEGNIQYF
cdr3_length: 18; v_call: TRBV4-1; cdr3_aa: CASSQAPGLAASTDTQYF
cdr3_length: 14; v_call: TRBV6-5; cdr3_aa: CASSYSSVSYEQYF
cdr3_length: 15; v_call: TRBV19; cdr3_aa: CASSIGGVTNQPQHF
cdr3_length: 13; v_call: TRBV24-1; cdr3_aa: CASGGTPSQPQHF
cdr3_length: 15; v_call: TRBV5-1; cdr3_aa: CASSLGSGVTDTQYF
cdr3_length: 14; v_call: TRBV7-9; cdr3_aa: CASSFGGLNTEAFF
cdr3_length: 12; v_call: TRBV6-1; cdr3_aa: CASSDEISEAFF
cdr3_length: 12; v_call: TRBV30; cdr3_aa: CAWSVLTDTQYF
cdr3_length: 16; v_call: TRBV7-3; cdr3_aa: CASSSGLAGEPDTQYF
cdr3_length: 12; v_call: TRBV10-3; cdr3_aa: CAIREGAEEAFF
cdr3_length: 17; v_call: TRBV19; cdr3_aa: CASSRTSGRTNTGELFF
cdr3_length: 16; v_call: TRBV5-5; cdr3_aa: CASSLASAGSSYEQYF
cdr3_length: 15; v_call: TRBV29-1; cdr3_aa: CSVPNDREGNQPQHF
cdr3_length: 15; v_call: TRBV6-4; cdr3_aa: CASSDSSGRIYEQYF
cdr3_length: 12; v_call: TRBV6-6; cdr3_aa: CASSPGQETQYF
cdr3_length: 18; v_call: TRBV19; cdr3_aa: CASSTGAGSTPKTDTQYF
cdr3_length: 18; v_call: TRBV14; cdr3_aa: CASSQAPGRGGSYNEQFF
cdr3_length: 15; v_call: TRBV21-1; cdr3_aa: CAIRTSGIAKNIQYF